The 6 T cell receptor beta chains below come from one sample, sequenced in a study of shared clonotypes between healthy human individuals. Data came from immunoSEQ multiplex PCR; TCRdb stores just in-frame clones and leaves some out. Here the sample spans about 480,000 clones, about four fifths being singletons. Sample: PBMCs. The source of these receptors is a woman in her forties in good health. Some clones in this sample may be carry-over from other donors' samples.

The rearrangement links TRBV5-6 to TRBJ2-7, with 9 bases that match TRBD2. V trimming: 0 bases; J trimming: 0 bases; junction bases outside the gene matches: 4. Germline CDR1 reads SGHDT; CDR2 reads YYEEEE. This CDR3 is 16 amino acids long. The CDR3 spells CASSLGLAGSSYEQYF. The CDR3 DNA is TGTGCCAGCAGCTTGGGGCTAGCGGGATCCTCCTACGAGCAGTACTTC.

The chain is built from TRBV6-1 and TRBJ1-4, with D uncertain. Per germline, CDR1 MNHNS and CDR2 SASEGT. The CDR3 loop spans 14 amino acids. V was cut by 3 bases and J by 4 bases, with 9 bases left in between. The CDR3 nucleotides read TGTGCCAGCAGTGACAGCCCTTATAATGAAAAACTGTTTTTT. Its translation is CASSDSPYNEKLFF.

V and J are TRBV11-3 and TRBJ2-2; the match to TRBD1 covers 8 bases. With 5 bases clipped from V and 5 bases from J, the junction kept 10 bases outside the gene matches. There are 16 residues in the CDR3. Germline CDR1 reads SGHNT; CDR2 reads YENEEA. The CDR3, as DNA: TGTGCCAGCAGCAACAACAGGGGGTCGAGGACCGGGGAGCTGTTTTTT. It translates to CASSNNRGSRTGELFF.

This chain uses TRBV19 with TRBJ2-5, with TRBD1 matching 7 bases. J gave up 9 bases and V 3 bases, and 7 bases lay outside the gene matches. The germline CDR1 and CDR2 sequences are LNHDA and SQIVND (reference sequence). CDR3 size: 13 residues. DNA for the CDR3: TGTGCCAGTAGTATGACAGGGTTCGAGTCCCAGTACTTC. The encoded protein is CASSMTGFESQYF.

The chain combines TRBV29-1 with TRBJ2-5; 9 bases are a match to TRBD2. V shed 7 bases and J 2 bases; nucleotides not matched to a gene: 5. The CDR3 covers 13 residues. The V gene's germline CDR1 is SQVTM and CDR2 ANQGSEA. The chain's CDR3 is CSALTSGQETQYF. As DNA, the CDR3 is TGCAGCGCTTTGACTAGCGGTCAAGAGACCCAGTACTTC.

V usage is TRBV2 and J usage is TRBJ2-5, with D maybe TRBD2 (6 bases). Germline V CDR1 and CDR2: SNHLY, FYNNEI. V was pared by 6 bases and J by 2 bases, with 10 bases between. The CDR3 runs to 13 residues. The CDR3 loop is CASRRGIQETQYF. Here the CDR3 DNA reads TGTGCCAGCAGACGGGGGATTCAAGAGACCCAGTACTTC.